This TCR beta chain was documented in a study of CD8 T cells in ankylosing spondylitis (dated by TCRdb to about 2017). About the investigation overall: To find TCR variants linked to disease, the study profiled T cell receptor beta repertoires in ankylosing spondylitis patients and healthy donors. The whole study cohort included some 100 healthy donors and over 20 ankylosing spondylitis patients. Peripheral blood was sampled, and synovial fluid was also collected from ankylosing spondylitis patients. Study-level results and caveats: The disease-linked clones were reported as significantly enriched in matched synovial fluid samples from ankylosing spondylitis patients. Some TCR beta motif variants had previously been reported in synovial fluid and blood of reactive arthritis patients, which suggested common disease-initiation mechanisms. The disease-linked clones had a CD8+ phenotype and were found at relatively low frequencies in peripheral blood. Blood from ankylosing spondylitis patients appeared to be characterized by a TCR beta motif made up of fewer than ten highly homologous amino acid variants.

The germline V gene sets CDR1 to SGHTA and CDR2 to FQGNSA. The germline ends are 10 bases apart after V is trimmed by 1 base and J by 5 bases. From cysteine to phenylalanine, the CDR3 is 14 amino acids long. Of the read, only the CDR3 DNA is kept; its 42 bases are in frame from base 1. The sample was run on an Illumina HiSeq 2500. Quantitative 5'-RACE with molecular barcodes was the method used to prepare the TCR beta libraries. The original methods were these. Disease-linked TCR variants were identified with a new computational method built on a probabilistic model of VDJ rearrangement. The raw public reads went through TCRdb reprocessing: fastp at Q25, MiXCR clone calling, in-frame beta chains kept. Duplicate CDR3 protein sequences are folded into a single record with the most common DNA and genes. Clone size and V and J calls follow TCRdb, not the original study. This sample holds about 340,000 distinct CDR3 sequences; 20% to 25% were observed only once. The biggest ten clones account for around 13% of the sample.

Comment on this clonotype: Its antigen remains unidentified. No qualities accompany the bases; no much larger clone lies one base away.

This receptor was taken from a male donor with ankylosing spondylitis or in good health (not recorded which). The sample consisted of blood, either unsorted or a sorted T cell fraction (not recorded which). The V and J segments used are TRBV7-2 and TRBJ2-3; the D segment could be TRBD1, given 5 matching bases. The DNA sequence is TGTGCCAGCAGCTTAGGTAGGGGTGGAGATACGCAGTATTTT. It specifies CASSLGRGGDTQYF.